This T cell receptor beta chain was identified in a study of T and B cells in COVID-19 patients. Across the whole study: Peripheral blood came from COVID-19 patients with active infection or after recovery.

The CDR3 consists of 14 residues. V lost 1 base and J lost 0, with 4 bases in between. The germline CDR1 and CDR2 sequences are SGHAT and FQDESV (reference sequence). Each TRB amplification used roughly 220-550 ng of genomic DNA from blood. BIOMED2 TRB-A/B primer pools were used in multiplex TRB PCR. TCRdb reprocessed the multiplex PCR reads with MiXCR, giving one entry per CDR3 protein. This table has 8,500 to 13,000 distinct CDR3 sequences, roughly 30% appearing once. The sequencing sample was made of blood. The clonotype was recovered from a human donor with active COVID-19. V gene TRBV11-1 combines with J gene TRBJ2-1; D remains unclear. Here the CDR3 reads CASSLGSSYNEQFF. The CDR3 bases are TGTGCCAGCAGCTTAGGGAGCTCCTACAATGAGCAGTTCTTC.